The rows below give T cell receptor beta chains drawn from one sample of a study of regulatory T cells in long-lasting Graves disease. TCRdb passed the multiplex PCR reads through MiXCR, listing each CDR3 protein once. Here the sample spans 410,000 or so distinct CDR3 sequences, just under 15% being singletons. These data were also filed under a second study, of T cells in Graves' hyperthyroidism and ophthalmopathy.

Sample: peripheral blood mononuclear cells (PBMCs), taken at new diagnosis, from a patient treated with antithyroid drugs. These receptors were obtained from a woman aged 30 to 39 with Graves disease. CDR3s include the opening cysteine and the closing phenylalanine or tryptophan. The D gene is left open where the match is weak. Expanded clones get a size class; other rows say once, few or many, or leave the size out.

v_gene: TRBV5-1; d_gene: .; j_gene: TRBJ2-3; abundance: many; CDR3aa: CASSTDRSTDTQYF; CDR3nt: TGCGCCAGCAGCACGGACAGAAGCACAGATACGCAGTATTTT
v_gene: TRBV9; d_gene: .; j_gene: TRBJ2-5; abundance: .; CDR3aa: CASSARLDGETQYF; CDR3nt: TGTGCCAGCAGCGCCCGCTTAGACGGGGAGACCCAGTACTTC
v_gene: TRBV12-3/TRBV12-4; d_gene: TRBD2; j_gene: TRBJ2-3; abundance: many; CDR3aa: CATEGRGTDTQYF; CDR3nt: TGTGCCACTGAGGGGAGGGGCACAGATACGCAGTATTTT
v_gene: TRBV11-2; d_gene: .; j_gene: TRBJ2-3; abundance: few; CDR3aa: CASSLAQGPDTQYF; CDR3nt: TGTGCCAGCAGCTTGGCTCAGGGTCCAGATACGCAGTATTTT
v_gene: TRBV3-1; d_gene: TRBD2; j_gene: TRBJ2-1; abundance: many; CDR3aa: CASSQDLLAGNNEQFF; CDR3nt: TGTGCCAGCAGCCAAGATCTTCTAGCGGGAAACAATGAGCAGTTCTTC
v_gene: TRBV6-9; d_gene: TRBD1; j_gene: TRBJ1-4; abundance: .; CDR3aa: CASSWEGQGSEKLFF; CDR3nt: TGTGCCAGCAGTTGGGAGGGACAGGGGTCTGAAAAACTGTTTTTT
v_gene: TRBV7-7; d_gene: TRBD2; j_gene: TRBJ2-5; abundance: .; CDR3aa: CASSTTSGTGETQYF; CDR3nt: TGTGCTAGCAGCACGACTAGCGGGACGGGTGAGACCCAGTACTTC
v_gene: TRBV20-1; d_gene: .; j_gene: TRBJ2-3; abundance: many; CDR3aa: CSARNFGRPPDTQYF; CDR3nt: TGCAGTGCTAGAAACTTCGGACGACCGCCAGATACGCAGTATTTT
v_gene: TRBV11-3; d_gene: .; j_gene: TRBJ1-5; abundance: many; CDR3aa: CASSLGTGTAQNQPQHF; CDR3nt: TGTGCCAGCAGCTTGGGCACCGGGACGGCCCAAAACCAACCCCAGCATTTT
v_gene: TRBV7-8; d_gene: TRBD2; j_gene: TRBJ2-1; abundance: few; CDR3aa: CASSPPSGAYNEQFF; CDR3nt: TGTGCCAGCAGTCCCCCTAGCGGGGCTTACAATGAGCAGTTCTTC
v_gene: TRBV12-3/TRBV12-4; d_gene: .; j_gene: TRBJ2-3; abundance: .; CDR3aa: CASTLSSSTDTQYF; CDR3nt: TGTGCCAGCACACTATCTTCTAGCACAGATACGCAGTATTTT